These 9 T cell receptor beta chains originate from one sample sequenced in a study of shared clonotypes between healthy human individuals. Profiled with immunoSEQ multiplex PCR; TCRdb holds only in-frame clones, not every one. The sample shows about 480,000 clones, approximately 85% of them seen only once. The sample consisted of PBMCs. These receptors originate from a middle-aged woman in good health. Some clones in this sample may be carry-over from other donors' samples.

The chain is built from TRBV6-5 and TRBJ2-1; 9 bases line up with TRBD1. There are 15 residues in the CDR3. Unmatched junction bases numbered 6, after V lost 5 bases and J lost 4 bases. Germline loops: CDR1 MNHEY, CDR2 SVGAGI. CDR3 in amino acids: CASSTSGTGYNEQFF. CDR3 DNA sequence: TGTGCCAGCAGTACCTCCGGGACAGGGTACAATGAGCAGTTCTTC.

This clone occurred a few times. The genes are TRBV10-3 and TRBJ1-1; 7 bases match TRBD1. CDR3 length: 15 residues. The junction had 5 bases not matched to a gene; V was cut back by 0 bases and J by 4 bases. CDR1 and CDR2 (germline): ENHRY, SYGVKD. The CDR3 loop reads CAISESTGQTTEAFF. CDR3 in DNA: TGTGCCATCAGTGAGTCGACAGGGCAGACCACTGAAGCTTTCTTT.

V and J are TRBV19 and TRBJ2-5, with D unresolved. CDR3 length: 13 amino acids. V lost 3 bases and J 5 bases, leaving 10 bases between the germline ends. Germline-derived CDR1 and CDR2 are LNHDA and SQIVND (reference sequence). CDR3: CASSIGLDETQYF. The CDR3 region has the DNA TGTGCCAGTAGTATCGGGCTAGATGAGACCCAGTACTTC.

This chain links TRBV7-7 with TRBJ2-5; D may match TRBD1 or TRBD2 (5 bases each). CDR1 is SSHAT, CDR2 FNYEAQ, per germline (reference sequence). The CDR3 extends over 15 amino acids. Trimming left V 1 base short and J 5 bases short, with 14 bases between. In nucleotides, the CDR3 is TGTGCCAGCAGCTTAGGCGCCTTAGGGACGGAGACCCAGTACTTC. As protein: CASSLGALGTETQYF. The whole variable domain, filled in from reference TRBV7-7 and TRBJ2-5, reads GAGVSQSPRYKVTKRGQDVTLRCDPISSHATLYWYQQALGQGPEFLTYFNYEAQPDKSGLPSDRFSAERPEGSISTLTIQRTEQRDSAMYRCASSLGALGTETQYFGPGTRLLVL.

The CDR3 is CASSLESETQYF. The CDR3 bases are TGTGCCAGCAGCTTAGAGTCGGAGACCCAGTACTTC. The rearrangement uses TRBV5-4 and TRBJ2-5; no reliable D call. Looked up from germline, CDR1 is SGHNT and CDR2 is YYREEE (reference sequence). Trimming cost V 2 bases and J 5 bases, with 7 bases left between them. The length of the CDR3 is 12 residues.

The chain combines TRBV30 with TRBJ1-2; TRBD1 matches at 8 bases. Unmatched junction bases numbered 0, after V lost 5 bases and J lost 4 bases. In germline, CDR1 is GTSNPN, CDR2 SVGIG (reference sequence). The CDR3 runs to 11 residues. CDR3 coding DNA: TGTGCCTGGGGGACAGGCTATGGCTACACCTTC. Translation: CAWGTGYGYTF.

This clone was seen more than once but under ten times. The J gene is TRBJ2-7, the V gene TRBV30, with D uncertain. V shed 1 base and J shed 7 bases, with 11 bases lying between them. The CDR3 length is 12 residues. CDR1 is GTSNPN, CDR2 SVGIG, per germline (reference sequence). This chain's CDR3 is CAWSASVGEQYF. The CDR3, as DNA: TGTGCCTGGAGTGCTTCGGTAGGTGAGCAGTACTTC.

The sample holds one count of this clone. CDR3 amino acids: CASSPRGDLLSYNEQFF. The DNA for the CDR3 is TGTGCCAGCAGCCCGAGGGGCGACCTTCTCTCCTACAATGAGCAGTTCTTC. The V call is TRBV9, the J call TRBJ2-1; D is perhaps TRBD1 or TRBD2 (5 bases each). In germline, CDR1 is SGDLS, CDR2 YYNGEE. This CDR3 has 17 amino acids. V was cut by 4 bases and J by 0 bases, with 17 bases left in between.

In this sample, this clone turned up once. This chain joins TRBV5-1 and TRBJ1-3; perhaps TRBD1 as D (6 bases). Germline V CDR1 and CDR2: SGHRS, YFSETQ. The CDR3 has 17 residues. Trimming removed 0 bases at V and 3 bases at J, with 16 bases between. The CDR3 is CASSLGPTGVSGNTIYF. CDR3 nucleotide sequence: TGCGCCAGCAGCTTGGGTCCGACAGGCGTCAGTGGAAACACCATATATTTT.